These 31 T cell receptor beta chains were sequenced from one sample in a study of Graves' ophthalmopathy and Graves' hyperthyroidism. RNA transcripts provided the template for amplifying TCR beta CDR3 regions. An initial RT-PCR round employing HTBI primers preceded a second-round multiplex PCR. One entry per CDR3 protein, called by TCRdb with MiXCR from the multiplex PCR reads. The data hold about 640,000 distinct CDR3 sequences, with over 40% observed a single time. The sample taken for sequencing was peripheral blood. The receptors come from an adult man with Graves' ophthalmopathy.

CDR3 sequence reads: CASSPGQAEAFF. The CDR3 DNA reads TGTGCCAGCAGCCCTGGACAGGCTGAAGCTTTCTTT. This chain links TRBV4-2 with TRBJ1-1, with 7 positions matching TRBD1. The CDR3 loop spans 12 amino acids. In germline, CDR1 is LGHNA, CDR2 YNFKEQ. Trimming removed 4 bases from V and 6 bases from J; junction bases left unmatched: 2.

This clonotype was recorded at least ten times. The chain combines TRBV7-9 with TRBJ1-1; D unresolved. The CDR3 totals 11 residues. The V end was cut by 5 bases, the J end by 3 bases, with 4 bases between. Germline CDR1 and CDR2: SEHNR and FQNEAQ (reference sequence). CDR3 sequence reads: CASSIDTEAFF. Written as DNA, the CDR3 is TGTGCCAGCAGCATAGACACTGAAGCTTTCTTT.

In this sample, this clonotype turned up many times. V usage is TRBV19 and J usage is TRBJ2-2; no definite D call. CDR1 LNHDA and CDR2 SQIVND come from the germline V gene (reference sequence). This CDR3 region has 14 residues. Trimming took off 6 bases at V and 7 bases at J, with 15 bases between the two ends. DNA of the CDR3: TGTGCCAGTAGCCCGGGCCGGGCCGTCGGGGAGCTGTTTTTT. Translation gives CASSPGRAVGELFF.

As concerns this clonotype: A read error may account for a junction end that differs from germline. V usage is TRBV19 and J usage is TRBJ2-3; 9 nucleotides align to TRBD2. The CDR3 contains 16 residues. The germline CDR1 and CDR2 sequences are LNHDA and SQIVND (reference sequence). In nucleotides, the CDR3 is TGTGCCAGTAGTATAGGCCTAGCGGGAAGCACAGATACGCAGGATTTT. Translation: CASSIGLAGSTDTQDF.

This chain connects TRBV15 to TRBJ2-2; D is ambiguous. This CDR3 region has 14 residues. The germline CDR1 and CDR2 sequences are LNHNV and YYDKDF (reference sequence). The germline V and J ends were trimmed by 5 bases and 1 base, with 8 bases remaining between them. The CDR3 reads CATSAAGNTGELFF. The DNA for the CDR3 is TGTGCCACCAGCGCCGCTGGGAACACCGGGGAGCTGTTTTTT.

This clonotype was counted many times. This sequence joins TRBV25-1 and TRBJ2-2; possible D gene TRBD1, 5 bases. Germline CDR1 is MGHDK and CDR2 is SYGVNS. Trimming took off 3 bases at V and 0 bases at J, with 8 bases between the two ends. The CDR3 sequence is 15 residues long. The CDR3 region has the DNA TGTGCCAGCAGTGACCAGGGAACGAACACCGGGGAGCTGTTTTTT. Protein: CASSDQGTNTGELFF.

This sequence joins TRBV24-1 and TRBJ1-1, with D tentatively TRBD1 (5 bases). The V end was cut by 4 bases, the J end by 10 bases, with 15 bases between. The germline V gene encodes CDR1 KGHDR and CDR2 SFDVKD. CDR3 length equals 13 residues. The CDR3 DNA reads TGTGCCACCAGTGAATTGCGGGGACGGGGAGCTTTCTTT. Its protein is CATSELRGRGAFF.

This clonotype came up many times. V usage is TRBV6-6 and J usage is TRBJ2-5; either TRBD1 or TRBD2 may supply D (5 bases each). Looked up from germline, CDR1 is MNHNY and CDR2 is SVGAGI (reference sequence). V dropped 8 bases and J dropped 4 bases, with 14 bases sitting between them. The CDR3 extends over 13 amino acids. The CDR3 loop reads CASEMRGGETQYF. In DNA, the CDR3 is TGTGCCAGCGAAATGAGGGGCGGAGAGACCCAGTACTTC.

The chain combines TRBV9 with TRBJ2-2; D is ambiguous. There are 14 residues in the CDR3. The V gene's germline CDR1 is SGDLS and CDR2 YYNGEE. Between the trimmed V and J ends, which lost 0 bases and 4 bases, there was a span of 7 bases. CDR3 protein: CASSVGGFTGELFF. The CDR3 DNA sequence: TGTGCCAGCAGCGTAGGAGGATTCACCGGGGAGCTGTTTTTT.

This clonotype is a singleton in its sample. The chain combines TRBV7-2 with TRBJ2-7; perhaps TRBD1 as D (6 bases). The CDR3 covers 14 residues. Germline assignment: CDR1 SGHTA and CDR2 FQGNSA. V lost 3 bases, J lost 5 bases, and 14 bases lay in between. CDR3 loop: CASSFLGSGDEQYF. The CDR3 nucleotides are TGTGCCAGCAGCTTTTTAGGTTCAGGGGACGAGCAGTACTTC.

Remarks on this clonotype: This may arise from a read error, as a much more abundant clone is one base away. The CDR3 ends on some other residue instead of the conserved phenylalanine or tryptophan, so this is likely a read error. The CDR3 bases are TGTGCCAGCAGCCAGTCGGGGGGCGAGCAGTACTCC. Translated: CASSQSGGEQYS. This chain connects TRBV6-6 to TRBJ2-7; TRBD2 matches at 7 bases. The CDR3 contains 12 residues. V trimming: 6 bases; J trimming: 6 bases; junction bases outside the gene matches: 5. Germline V CDR1 and CDR2: MNHNY, SVGAGI (reference sequence).

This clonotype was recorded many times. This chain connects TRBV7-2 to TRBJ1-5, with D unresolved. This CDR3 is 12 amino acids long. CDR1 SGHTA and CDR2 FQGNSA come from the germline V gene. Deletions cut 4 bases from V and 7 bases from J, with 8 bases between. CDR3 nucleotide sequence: TGTGCCAGCAGCTCGGTAGACCAGCCCCAGCATTTT. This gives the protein CASSSVDQPQHF.

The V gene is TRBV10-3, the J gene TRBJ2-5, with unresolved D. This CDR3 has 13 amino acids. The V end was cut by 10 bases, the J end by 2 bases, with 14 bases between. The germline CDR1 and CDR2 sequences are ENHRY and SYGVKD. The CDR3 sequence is CATRPYQQETQYF. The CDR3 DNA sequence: TGTGCCACCCGGCCCTACCAACAAGAGACCCAGTACTTC.

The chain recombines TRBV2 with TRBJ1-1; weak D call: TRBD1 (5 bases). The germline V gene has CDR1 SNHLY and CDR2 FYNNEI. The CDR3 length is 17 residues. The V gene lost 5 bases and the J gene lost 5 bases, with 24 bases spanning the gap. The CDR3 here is CASSYSDAETGRTEAFF. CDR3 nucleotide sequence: TGTGCCAGCAGTTACTCCGACGCCGAAACAGGTCGGACTGAAGCTTTCTTT.

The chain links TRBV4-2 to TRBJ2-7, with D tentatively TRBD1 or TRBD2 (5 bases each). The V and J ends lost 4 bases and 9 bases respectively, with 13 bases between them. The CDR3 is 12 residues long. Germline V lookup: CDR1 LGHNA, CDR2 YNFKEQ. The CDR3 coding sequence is TGTGCCAGCAGCCCCCGGGACCGTAGGCAGTACTTC. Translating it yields CASSPRDRRQYF.

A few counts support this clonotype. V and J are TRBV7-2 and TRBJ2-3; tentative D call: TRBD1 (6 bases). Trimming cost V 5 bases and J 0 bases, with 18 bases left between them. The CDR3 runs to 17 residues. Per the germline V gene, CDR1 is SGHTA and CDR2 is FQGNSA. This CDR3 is CASSGVRGTPSTDTQYF. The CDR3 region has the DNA TGTGCCAGCAGCGGGGTGAGGGGGACGCCTAGCACAGATACGCAGTATTTT.

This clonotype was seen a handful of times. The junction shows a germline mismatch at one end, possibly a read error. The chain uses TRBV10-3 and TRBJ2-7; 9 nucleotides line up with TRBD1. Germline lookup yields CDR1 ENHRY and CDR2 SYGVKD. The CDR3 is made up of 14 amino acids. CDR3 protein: CASSYAQGAHEQYF. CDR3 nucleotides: TGTGCCAGCAGTTACGCACAGGGGGCCCACGAGCAGTACTTC.

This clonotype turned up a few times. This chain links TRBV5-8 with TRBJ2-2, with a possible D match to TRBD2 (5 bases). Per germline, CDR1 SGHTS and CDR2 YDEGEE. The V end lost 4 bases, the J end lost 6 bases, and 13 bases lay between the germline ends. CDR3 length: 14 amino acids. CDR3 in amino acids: CASSPKPGAGELFF. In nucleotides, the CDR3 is TGTGCCAGCAGCCCTAAACCCGGGGCCGGGGAGCTGTTTTTT.

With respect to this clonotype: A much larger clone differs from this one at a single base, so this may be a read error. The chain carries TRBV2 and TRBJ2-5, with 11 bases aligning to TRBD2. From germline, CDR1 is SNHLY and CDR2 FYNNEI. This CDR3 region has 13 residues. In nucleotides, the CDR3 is TGTGCCAGCAGACTAGCGGGAGAAGAGGCCCAGTACTTC. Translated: CASRLAGEEAQYF. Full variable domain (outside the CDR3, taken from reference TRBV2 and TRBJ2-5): EPEVTQTPSHQVTQMGQEVILRCVPISNHLYFYWYRQILGQKVEFLVSFYNNEISEKSEIFDDQFSVERPDGSNFTLKIRSTKLEDSAMYFCASRLAGEEAQYFGPGTRLLVL.

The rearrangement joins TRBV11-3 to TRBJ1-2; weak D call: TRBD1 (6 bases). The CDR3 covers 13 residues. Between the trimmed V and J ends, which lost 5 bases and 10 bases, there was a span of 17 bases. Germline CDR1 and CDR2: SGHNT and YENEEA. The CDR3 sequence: CASSRPRGQDYTF. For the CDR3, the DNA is TGTGCCAGCAGCCGCCCCCGGGGGCAGGACTACACCTTC. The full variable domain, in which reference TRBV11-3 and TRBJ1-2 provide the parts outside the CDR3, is EAGVVQSPRYKIIEKKQPVAFWCNPISGHNTLYWYLQNLGQGPELLIRYENEEAVDDSQLPKDRFSAERLKGVDSTLKIQPAELGDSAVYLCASSRPRGQDYTFGSGTRLTVV.

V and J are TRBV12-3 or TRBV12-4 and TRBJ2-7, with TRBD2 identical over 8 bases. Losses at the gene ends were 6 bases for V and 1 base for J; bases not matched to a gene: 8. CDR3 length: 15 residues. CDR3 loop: CASSPSGRGSYEQYF. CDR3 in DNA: TGTGCCAGCAGCCCCAGCGGGAGAGGTTCCTACGAGCAGTACTTC.

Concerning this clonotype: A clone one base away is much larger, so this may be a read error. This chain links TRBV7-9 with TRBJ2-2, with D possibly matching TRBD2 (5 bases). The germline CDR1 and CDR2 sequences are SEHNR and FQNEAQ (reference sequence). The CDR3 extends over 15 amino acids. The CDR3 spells CASSIVRSRTGELLF. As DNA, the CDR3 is TGTGCCAGCAGTATAGTGAGGAGTAGGACCGGGGAGCTGCTTTTT. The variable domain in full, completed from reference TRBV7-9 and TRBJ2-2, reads DTGVSQNPRHKITKRGQNVTFRCDPISEHNRLYWYRQTLGQGPEFLTYFQNEAQLEKSRLLSDRFSAERPKGSFSTLEIQRTEQGDSAMYLCASSIVRSRTGELLFGEGSRLTVL.

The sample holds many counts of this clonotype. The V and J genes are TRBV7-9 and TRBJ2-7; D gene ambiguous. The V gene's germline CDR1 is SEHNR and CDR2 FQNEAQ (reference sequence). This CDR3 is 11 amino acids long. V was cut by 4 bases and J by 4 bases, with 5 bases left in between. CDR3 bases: TGTGCCAGCAGCTCCCAATACGAGCAGTACTTC. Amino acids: CASSSQYEQYF.

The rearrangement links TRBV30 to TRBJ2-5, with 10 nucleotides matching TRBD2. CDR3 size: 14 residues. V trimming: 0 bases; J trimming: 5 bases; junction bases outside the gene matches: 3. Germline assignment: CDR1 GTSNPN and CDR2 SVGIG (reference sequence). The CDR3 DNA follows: TGTGCCTGGAGTGTAGCGGGGGGGCCGGAGACCCAGTACTTC. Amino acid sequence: CAWSVAGGPETQYF.

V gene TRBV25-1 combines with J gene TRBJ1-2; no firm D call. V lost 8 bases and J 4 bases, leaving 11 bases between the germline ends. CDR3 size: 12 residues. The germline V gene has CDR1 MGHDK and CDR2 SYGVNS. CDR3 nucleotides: TGTGCCAGCGAGCAGTCGCCCTATGGCTACACCTTC. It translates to CASEQSPYGYTF.

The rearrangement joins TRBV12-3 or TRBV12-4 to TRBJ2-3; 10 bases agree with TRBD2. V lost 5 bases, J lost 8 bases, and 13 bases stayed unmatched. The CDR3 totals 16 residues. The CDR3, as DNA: TGTGCCAGCAGTCCCCGGGGGAGCGGGGGGGAGGGTACGCAGTATTTT. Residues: CASSPRGSGGEGTQYF.

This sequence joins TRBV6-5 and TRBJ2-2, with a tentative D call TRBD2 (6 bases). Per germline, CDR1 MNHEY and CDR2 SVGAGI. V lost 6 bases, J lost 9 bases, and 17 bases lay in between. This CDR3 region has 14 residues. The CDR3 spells CASSDGTHRRELFF. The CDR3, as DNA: TGTGCCAGCAGCGACGGGACTCATCGTCGGGAGCTGTTTTTT.

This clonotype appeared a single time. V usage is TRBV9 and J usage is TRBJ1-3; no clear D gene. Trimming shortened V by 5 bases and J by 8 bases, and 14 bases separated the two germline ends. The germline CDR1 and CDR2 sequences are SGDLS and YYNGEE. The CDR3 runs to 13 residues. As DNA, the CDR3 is TGTGCCAGCAGTCGATCGCCCCTAGACACCATATATTTT. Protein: CASSRSPLDTIYF.

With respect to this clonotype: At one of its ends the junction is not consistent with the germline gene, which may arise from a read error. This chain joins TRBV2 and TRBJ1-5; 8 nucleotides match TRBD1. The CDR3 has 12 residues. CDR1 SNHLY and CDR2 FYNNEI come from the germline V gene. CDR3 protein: CTRTGRNQPQHF. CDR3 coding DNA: TGTACCAGGACAGGGCGCAATCAGCCCCAGCATTTT.

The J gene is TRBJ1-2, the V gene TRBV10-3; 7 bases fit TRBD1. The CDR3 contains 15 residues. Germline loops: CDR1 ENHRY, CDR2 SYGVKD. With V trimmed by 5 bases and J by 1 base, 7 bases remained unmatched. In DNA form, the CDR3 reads TGTGCCATCAGTCCTGGGACAGCGCTTAACTATGGCTACACCTTC. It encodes CAISPGTALNYGYTF.

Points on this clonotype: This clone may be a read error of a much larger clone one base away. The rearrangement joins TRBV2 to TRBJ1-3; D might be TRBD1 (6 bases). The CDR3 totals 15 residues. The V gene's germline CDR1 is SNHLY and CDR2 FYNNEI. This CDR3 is CASSLGGLKGNTLYF. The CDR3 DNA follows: TGTGCCAGCAGCCTCGGGGGGCTTAAAGGAAACACCTTATATTTT.